These T cell receptor beta chains were read from a single sample in a study of shared clonotypes between healthy human individuals. TCRdb keeps only in-frame clones here, not all; method: immunoSEQ multiplex PCR. This sample carries about 2 million clones, over 85% of them seen once, and the ten largest clones take 0.95% to 1.5%. The sample was naive CD8+ T cells sorted from blood. The source is a man younger than 35 in good health. The CDR3 runs from the conserved cysteine through the conserved F or W. Each record gives: V gene, D gene, J gene, CDR3 protein, CDR3 DNA. A D gene is named only where the DNA matches it firmly.

>TRBV7-9|.|TRBJ2-1
CASSPPSYNEQFF
TGTGCCAGCAGCCCCCCCTCCTACAATGAGCAGTTCTTC
>TRBV19|.|TRBJ2-7
CASSMNLELHEQYF
TGTGCCAGTAGTATGAACCTTGAGCTCCACGAGCAGTACTTC
>TRBV19|.|TRBJ1-1
CASSIPDTEAFF
TGTGCCAGTAGTATACCAGACACTGAAGCTTTCTTT
>TRBV5-6|.|TRBJ2-7
CASSLGQPNEQYF
TGTGCCAGCAGCTTGGGACAGCCAAACGAGCAGTACTTC
>TRBV12-5|TRBD1|TRBJ1-4
CASGYTGGATNEKLFF
TGTGCTAGTGGGTATACAGGGGGTGCAACTAATGAAAAACTGTTTTTT
>TRBV13|.|TRBJ1-6
CASSSGSSYNSPLHF
TGTGCCAGCAGCTCCGGGAGCTCCTATAATTCACCCCTCCACTTT
>TRBV28|.|TRBJ1-1
CASKHPNTEAFF
TGTGCCAGCAAACACCCGAACACTGAAGCTTTCTTT
>TRBV6-6|TRBD1|TRBJ1-1
CASSWTGGDDTEAFF
TGTGCCAGCAGTTGGACAGGGGGCGATGACACTGAAGCTTTCTTT
>TRBV30|.|TRBJ1-3
CAWSVYPSASGNTIYF
TGTGCCTGGAGTGTATACCCGAGTGCCTCTGGAAACACCATATATTTT
>TRBV19|.|TRBJ2-7
CASKFADSYEQYF
TGTGCCAGTAAGTTCGCGGACTCCTACGAGCAGTACTTC
>TRBV29-1|.|TRBJ1-1
CSVGQGNTEAFF
TGCAGCGTTGGCCAGGGAAACACTGAAGCTTTCTTT
>TRBV5-1|.|TRBJ2-1
CASSLELESSYNEQFF
TGCGCCAGCAGCTTGGAACTAGAAAGCTCCTACAATGAGCAGTTCTTC
>TRBV27|.|TRBJ2-1
CASSIGPNEQFF
TGTGCCAGCAGTATCGGACCCAATGAGCAGTTCTTC